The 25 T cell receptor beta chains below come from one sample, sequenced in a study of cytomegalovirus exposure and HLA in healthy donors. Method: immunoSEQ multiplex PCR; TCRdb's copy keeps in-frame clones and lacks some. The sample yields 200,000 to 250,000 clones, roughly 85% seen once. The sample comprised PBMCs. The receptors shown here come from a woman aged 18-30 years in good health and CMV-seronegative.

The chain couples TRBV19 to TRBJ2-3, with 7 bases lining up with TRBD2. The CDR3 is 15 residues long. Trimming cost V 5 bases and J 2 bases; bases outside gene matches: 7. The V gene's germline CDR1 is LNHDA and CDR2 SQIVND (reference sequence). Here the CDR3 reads CASSSTSLNTDTQYF. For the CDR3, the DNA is TGTGCCAGTAGTTCGACTAGCTTGAACACAGATACGCAGTATTTT.

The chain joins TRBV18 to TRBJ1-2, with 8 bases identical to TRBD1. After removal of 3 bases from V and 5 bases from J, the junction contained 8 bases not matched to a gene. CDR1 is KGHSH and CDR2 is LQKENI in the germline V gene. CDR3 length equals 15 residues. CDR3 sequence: CASSPADRGPYGYTF. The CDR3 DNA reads TGTGCCAGCTCACCCGCCGACAGGGGTCCTTATGGCTACACCTTC.

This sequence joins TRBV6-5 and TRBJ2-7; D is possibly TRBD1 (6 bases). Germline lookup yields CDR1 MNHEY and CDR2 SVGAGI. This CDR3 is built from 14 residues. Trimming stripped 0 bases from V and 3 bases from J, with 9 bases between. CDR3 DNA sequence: TGTGCCAGCAGTTACTCGGGACAACGCTACGAGCAGTACTTC. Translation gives CASSYSGQRYEQYF.

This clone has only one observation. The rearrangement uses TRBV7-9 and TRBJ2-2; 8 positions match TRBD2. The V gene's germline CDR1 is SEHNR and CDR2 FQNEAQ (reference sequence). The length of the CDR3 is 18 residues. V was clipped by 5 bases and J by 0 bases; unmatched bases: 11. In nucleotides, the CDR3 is TGTGCCAGCAGCCTAGAATGGGAACTAGCGGCGAACACCGGGGAGCTGTTTTTT. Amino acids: CASSLEWELAANTGELFF.

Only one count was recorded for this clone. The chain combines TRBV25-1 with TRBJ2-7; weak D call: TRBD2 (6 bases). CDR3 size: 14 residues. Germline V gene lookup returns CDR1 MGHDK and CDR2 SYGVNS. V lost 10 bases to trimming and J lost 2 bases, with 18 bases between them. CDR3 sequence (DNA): TGTGCCACCGGGGGAGGCCATACCGCCTACGAGCAGTACTTC. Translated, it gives CATGGGHTAYEQYF.

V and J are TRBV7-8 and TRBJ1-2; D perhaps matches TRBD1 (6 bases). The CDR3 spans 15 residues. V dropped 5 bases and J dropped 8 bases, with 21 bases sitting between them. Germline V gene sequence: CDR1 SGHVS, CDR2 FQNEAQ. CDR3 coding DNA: TGTGCCAGCAGCGCCTTCCGGGGGGCTCCAGGGGGCTACACCTTC. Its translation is CASSAFRGAPGGYTF.

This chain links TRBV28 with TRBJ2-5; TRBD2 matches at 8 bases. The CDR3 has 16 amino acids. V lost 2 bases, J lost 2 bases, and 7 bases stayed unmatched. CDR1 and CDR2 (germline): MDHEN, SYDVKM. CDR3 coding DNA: TGTGCCAGCAGTTTAGGGGGGACGGGAGGGCAAGAGACCCAGTACTTC. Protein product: CASSLGGTGGQETQYF. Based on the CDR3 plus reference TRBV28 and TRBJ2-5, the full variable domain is DVKVTQSSRYLVKRTGEKVFLECVQDMDHENMFWYRQDPGLGLRLIYFSYDVKMKEKGDIPEGYSVSREKKERFSLILESASTNQTSMYLCASSLGGTGGQETQYFGPGTRLLVL.

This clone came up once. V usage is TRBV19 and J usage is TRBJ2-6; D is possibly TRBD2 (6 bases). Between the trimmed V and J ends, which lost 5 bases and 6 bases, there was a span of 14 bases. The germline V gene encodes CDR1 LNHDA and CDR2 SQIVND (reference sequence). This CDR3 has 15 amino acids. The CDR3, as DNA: TGTGCCAGTAGTTGGGGAGGACCTCCGGCCAACGTCCTGACTTTC. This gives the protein CASSWGGPPANVLTF.

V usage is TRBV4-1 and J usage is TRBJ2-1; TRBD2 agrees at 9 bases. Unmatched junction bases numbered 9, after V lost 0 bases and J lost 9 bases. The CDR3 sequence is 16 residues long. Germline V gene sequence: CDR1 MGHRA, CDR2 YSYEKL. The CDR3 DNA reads TGCGCCAGCAGCCAAGAGGTTGGCGGGGGGGCAGGTGAGCAGTTCTTC. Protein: CASSQEVGGGAGEQFF.

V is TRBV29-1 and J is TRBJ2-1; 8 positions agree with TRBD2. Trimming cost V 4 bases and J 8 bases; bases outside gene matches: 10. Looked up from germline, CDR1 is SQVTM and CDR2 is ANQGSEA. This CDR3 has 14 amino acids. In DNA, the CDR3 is TGCAGCGTTGGGTCGGGGGGGTTTTTGGATGAGCAGTTCTTC. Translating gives CSVGSGGFLDEQFF.

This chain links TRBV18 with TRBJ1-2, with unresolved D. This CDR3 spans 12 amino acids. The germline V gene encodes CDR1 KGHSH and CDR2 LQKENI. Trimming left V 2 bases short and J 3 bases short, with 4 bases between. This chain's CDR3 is CASSPADYGYTF. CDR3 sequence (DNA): TGTGCCAGCTCACCAGCGGACTATGGCTACACCTTC.

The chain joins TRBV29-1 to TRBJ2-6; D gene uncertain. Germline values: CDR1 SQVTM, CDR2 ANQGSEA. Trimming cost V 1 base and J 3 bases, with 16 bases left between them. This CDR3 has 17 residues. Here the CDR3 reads CSVEGGTTEDGANVLTF. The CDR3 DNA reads TGCAGCGTTGAAGGAGGAACCACAGAAGATGGGGCCAACGTCCTGACTTTC.

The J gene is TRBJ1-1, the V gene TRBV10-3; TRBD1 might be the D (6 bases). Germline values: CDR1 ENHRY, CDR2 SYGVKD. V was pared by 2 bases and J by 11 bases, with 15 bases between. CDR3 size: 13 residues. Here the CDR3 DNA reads TGTGCCATCAGTGAGGGGGGGCGGGCTCGCGCTTTCTTT. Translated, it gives CAISEGGRARAFF.

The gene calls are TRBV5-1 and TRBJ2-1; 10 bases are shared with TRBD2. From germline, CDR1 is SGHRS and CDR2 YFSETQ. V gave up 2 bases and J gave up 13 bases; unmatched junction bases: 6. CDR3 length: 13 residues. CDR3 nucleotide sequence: TGCGCCAGCAGCTTTACTAGCGGGACCCCCCAGTTCTTC. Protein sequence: CASSFTSGTPQFF.

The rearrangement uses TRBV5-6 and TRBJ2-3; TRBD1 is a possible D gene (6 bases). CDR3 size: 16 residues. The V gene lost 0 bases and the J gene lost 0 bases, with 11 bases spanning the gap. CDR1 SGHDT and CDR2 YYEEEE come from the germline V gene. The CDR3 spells CASSLDQGSSTDTQYF. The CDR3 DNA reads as TGTGCCAGCAGCTTGGACCAGGGGTCAAGCACAGATACGCAGTATTTT.

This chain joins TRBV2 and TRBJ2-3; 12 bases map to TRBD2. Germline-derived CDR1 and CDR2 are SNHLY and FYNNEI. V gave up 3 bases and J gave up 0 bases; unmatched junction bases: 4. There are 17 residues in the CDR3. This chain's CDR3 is CASSDLAGGISTDTQYF. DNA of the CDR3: TGTGCCAGCAGTGATCTAGCGGGAGGGATTAGCACAGATACGCAGTATTTT.

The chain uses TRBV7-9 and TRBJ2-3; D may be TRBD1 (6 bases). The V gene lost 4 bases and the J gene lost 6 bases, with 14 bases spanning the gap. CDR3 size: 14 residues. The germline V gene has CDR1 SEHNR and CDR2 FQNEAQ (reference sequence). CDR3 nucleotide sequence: TGTGCCAGCAGCTCCCATCGACAGGCGGATACGCAGTATTTT. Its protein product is CASSSHRQADTQYF. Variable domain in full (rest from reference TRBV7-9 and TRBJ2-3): DTGVSQNPRHKITKRGQNVTFRCDPISEHNRLYWYRQTLGQGPEFLTYFQNEAQLEKSRLLSDRFSAERPKGSFSTLEIQRTEQGDSAMYLCASSSHRQADTQYFGPGTRLTVL.

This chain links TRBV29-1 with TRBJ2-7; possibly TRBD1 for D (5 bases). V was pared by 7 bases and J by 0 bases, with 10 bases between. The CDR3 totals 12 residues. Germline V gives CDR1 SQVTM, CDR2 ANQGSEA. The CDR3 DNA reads TGCAGCGCCGAGACAGACTCCTACGAGCAGTACTTC. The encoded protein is CSAETDSYEQYF.

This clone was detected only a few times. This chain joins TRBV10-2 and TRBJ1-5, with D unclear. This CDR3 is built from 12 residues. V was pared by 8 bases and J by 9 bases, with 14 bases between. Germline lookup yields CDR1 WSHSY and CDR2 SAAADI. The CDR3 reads CASPVRDRPQHF. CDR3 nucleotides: TGCGCCAGCCCCGTGCGGGATCGGCCCCAGCATTTT.

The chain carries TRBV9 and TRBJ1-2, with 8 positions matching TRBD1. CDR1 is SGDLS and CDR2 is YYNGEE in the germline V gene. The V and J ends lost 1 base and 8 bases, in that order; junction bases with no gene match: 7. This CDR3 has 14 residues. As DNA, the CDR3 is TGTGCCAGCAGCGTAAATGACAGGGGCGACGGCTACACCTTC. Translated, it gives CASSVNDRGDGYTF.

CDR3 residues: CATSREGWKDMNTEAFF. The CDR3 DNA reads as TGTGCCACCAGCAGAGAGGGGTGGAAAGACATGAACACTGAAGCTTTCTTT. The V and J genes are TRBV15 and TRBJ1-1; unclear D gene. Germline V gene sequence: CDR1 LNHNV, CDR2 YYDKDF (reference sequence). The CDR3 sequence is 17 residues long. V lost 0 bases and J lost 0, with 14 bases in between.

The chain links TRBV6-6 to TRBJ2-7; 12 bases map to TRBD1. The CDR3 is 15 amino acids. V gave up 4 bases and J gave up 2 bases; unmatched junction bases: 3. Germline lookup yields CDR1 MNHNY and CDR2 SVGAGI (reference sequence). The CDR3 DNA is TGTGCCAGCAGTTTGGGACAGGGGGCTCCCTACGAGCAGTACTTC. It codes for CASSLGQGAPYEQYF.

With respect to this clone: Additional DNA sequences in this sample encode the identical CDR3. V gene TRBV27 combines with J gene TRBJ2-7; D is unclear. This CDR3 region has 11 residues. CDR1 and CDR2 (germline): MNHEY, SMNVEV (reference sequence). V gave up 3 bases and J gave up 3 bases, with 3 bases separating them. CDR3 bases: TGTGCCAGCAGTTTTGGCTACGAGCAGTACTTC. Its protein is CASSFGYEQYF.

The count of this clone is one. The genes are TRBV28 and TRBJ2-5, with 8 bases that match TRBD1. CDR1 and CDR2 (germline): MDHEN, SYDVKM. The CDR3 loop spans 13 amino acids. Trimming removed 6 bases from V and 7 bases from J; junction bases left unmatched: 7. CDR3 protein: CASSLQGEGTQYF. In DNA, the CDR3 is TGTGCCAGCAGCTTACAGGGGGAAGGGACCCAGTACTTC. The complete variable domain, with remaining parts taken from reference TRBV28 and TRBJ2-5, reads DVKVTQSSRYLVKRTGEKVFLECVQDMDHENMFWYRQDPGLGLRLIYFSYDVKMKEKGDIPEGYSVSREKKERFSLILESASTNQTSMYLCASSLQGEGTQYFGPGTRLLVL.

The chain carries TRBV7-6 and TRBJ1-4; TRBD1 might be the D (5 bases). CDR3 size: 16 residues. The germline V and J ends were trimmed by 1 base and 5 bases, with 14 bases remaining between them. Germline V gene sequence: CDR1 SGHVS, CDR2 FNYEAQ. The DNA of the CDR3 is TGTGCCAGCAGCTTAGGGGTAGAGGGGTTCAATGAAAAACTGTTTTTT. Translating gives CASSLGVEGFNEKLFF.